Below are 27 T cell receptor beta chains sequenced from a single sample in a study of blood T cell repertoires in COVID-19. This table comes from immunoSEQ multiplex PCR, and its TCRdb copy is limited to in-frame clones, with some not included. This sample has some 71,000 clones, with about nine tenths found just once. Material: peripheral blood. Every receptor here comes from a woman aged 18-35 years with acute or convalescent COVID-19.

The CDR3 reads CASSSGLLYEQYF. Written as DNA, the CDR3 is TGCGCCAGCAGCTCGGGACTTCTCTACGAGCAGTACTTC. The genes are TRBV5-1 and TRBJ2-7; perhaps TRBD2 as D (6 bases). Looked up from germline, CDR1 is SGHRS and CDR2 is YFSETQ. The CDR3 loop spans 13 amino acids. Trimming cost V 3 bases and J 3 bases, with 10 bases left between them.

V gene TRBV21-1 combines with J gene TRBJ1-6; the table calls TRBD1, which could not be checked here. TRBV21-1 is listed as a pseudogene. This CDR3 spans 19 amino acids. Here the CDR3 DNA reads TGTGCCAGCAGCAAAGCTAGGGGACAGGACGCCGAGGGTAATTCACCCCTCCACTTT. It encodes CASSKARGQDAEGNSPLHF.

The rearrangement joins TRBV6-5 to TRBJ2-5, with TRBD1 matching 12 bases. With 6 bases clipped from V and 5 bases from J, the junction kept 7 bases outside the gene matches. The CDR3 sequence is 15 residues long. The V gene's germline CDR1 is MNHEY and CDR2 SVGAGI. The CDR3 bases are TGTGCCAGCAGAGCCTCCGGGACAGGGGGCGAGACCCAGTACTTC. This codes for CASRASGTGGETQYF.

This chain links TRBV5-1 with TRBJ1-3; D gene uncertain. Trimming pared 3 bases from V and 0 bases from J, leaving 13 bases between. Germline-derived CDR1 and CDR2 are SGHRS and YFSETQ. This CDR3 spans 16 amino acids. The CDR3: CASSSGLASSGNTIYF. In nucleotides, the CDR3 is TGCGCCAGCAGCTCGGGTCTAGCTTCCTCTGGAAACACCATATATTTT.

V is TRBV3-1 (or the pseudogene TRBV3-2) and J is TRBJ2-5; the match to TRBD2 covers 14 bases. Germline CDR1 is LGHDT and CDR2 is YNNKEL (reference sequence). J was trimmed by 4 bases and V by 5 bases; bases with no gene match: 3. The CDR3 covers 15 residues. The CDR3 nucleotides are TGTGCCAGCAGCGGGACTAGCGGGAGTGTAGAGACCCAGTACTTC. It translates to CASSGTSGSVETQYF.

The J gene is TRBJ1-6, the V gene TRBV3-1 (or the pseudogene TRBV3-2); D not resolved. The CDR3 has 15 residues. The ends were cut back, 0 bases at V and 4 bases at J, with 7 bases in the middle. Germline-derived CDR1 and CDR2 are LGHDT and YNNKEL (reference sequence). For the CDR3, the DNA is TGTGCCAGCAGCCAAGAGTGGCCGTATAATTCACCCCTCCACTTT. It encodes CASSQEWPYNSPLHF.

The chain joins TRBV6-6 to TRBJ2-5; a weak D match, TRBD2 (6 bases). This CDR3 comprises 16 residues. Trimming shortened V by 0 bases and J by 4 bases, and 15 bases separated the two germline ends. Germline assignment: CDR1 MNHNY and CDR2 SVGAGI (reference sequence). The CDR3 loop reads CASSYSIGGVIETQYF. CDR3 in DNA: TGTGCCAGCAGTTACTCGATAGGCGGGGTGATAGAGACCCAGTACTTC.

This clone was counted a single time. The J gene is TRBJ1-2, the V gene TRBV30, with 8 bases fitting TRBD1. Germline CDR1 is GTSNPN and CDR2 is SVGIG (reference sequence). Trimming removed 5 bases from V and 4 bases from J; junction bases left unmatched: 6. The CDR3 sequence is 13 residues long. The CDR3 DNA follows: TGTGCCTGGGCAGGGGGCAGGCCCTATGGCTACACCTTC. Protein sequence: CAWAGGRPYGYTF. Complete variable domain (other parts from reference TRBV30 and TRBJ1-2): SQTIHQWPATLVQPVGSPLSLECTVEGTSNPNLYWYRQAAGRGLQLLFYSVGIGQISSEVPQNLSASRPQDRQFILSSKKLLLSDSGFYLCAWAGGRPYGYTFGSGTRLTVV.

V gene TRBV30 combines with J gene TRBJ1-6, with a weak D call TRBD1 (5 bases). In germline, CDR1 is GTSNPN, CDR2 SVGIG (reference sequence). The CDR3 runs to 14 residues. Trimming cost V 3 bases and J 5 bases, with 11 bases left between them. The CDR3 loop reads CAWRSGHNNSPLHF. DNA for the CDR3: TGTGCCTGGAGATCCGGACACAATAATTCACCCCTCCACTTT.

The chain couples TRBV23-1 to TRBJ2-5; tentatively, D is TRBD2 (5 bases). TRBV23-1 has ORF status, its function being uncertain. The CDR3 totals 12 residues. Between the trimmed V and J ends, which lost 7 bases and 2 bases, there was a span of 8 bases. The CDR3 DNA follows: TGCGCCAGCATCGGGGTACAAGAGACCCAGTACTTC. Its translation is CASIGVQETQYF.

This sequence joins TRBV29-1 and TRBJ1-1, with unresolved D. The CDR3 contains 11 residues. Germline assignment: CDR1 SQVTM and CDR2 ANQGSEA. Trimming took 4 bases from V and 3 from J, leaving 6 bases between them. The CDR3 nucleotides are TGCAGCGTTGTTCGGGACACTGAAGCTTTCTTT. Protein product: CSVVRDTEAFF.

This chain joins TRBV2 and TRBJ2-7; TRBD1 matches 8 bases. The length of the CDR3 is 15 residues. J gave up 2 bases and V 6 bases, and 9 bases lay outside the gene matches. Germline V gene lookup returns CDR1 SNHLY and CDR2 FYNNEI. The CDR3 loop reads CASRNLRDRTYEQYF. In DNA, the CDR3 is TGTGCCAGCAGAAACCTCCGGGACAGGACCTACGAGCAGTACTTC.

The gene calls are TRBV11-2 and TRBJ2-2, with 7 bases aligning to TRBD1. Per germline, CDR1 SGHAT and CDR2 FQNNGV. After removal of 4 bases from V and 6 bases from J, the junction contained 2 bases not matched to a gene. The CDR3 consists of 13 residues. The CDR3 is CASSYDRAGELFF. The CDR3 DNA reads TGTGCCAGCAGCTATGACAGGGCCGGGGAGCTGTTTTTT.

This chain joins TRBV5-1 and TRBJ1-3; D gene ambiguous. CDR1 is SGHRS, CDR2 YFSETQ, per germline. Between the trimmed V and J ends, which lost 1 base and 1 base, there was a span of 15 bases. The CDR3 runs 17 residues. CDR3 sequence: CASSLTSGARSGNTIYF. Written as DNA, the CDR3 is TGCGCCAGCAGCTTGACCAGCGGAGCGAGATCTGGAAACACCATATATTTT.

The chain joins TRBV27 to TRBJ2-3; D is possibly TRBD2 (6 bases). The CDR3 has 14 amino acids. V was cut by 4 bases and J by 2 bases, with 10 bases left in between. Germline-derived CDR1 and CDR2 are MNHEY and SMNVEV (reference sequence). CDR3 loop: CASSSLANTDTQYF. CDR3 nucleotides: TGTGCCAGCAGTTCTCTAGCGAACACAGATACGCAGTATTTT.

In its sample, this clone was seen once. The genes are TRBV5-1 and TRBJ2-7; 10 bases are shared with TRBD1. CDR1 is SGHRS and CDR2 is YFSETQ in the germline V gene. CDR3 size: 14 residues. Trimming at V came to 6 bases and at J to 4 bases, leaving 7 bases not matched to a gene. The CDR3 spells CASIPDRGRYEQYF. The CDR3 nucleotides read TGCGCCAGCATCCCGGACAGGGGGAGGTACGAGCAGTACTTC.

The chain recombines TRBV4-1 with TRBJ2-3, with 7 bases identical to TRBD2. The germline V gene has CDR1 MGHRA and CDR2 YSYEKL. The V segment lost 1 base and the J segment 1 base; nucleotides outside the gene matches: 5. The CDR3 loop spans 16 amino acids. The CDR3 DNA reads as TGCGCCAGCAGCCAAGTGTGGGGGGGAGGCACAGATACGCAGTATTTT. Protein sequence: CASSQVWGGGTDTQYF.

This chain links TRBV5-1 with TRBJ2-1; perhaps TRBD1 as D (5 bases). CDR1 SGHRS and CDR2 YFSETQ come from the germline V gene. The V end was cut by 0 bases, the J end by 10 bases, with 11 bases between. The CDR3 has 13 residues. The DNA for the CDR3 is TGCGCCAGCAGCTTGGCCGCCAGGGCCGAGCAGTTCTTC. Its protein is CASSLAARAEQFF.

The CDR3 coding sequence is TGTGCCTGGAAAAACCTAGGACAGACCTACGAGCAGTACTTC. Protein: CAWKNLGQTYEQYF. This chain uses TRBV30 with TRBJ2-7, with D perhaps TRBD1 (6 bases). V shed 4 bases and J shed 2 bases, with 15 bases lying between them. This CDR3 has 14 residues. CDR1 is GTSNPN and CDR2 is SVGIG in the germline V gene (reference sequence).

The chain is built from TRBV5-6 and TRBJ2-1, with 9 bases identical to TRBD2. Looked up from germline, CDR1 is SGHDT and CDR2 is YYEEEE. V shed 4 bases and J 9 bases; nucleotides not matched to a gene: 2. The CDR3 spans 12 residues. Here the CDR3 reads CASSQTSGEQFF. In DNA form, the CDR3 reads TGTGCCAGCAGCCAGACTAGCGGTGAGCAGTTCTTC.

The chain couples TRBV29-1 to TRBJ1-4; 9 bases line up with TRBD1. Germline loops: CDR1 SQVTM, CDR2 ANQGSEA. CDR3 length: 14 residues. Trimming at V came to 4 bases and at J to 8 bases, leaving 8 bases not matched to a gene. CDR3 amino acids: CSVGAGTGSEKLFF. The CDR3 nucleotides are TGCAGCGTTGGAGCCGGGACAGGGTCGGAAAAACTGTTTTTT.

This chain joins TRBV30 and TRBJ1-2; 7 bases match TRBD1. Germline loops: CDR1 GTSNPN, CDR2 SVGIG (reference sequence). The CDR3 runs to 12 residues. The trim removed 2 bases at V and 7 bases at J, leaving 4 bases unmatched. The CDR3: CAWSRDSGGYTF. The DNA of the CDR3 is TGTGCCTGGAGTCGGGACAGTGGTGGCTACACCTTC.

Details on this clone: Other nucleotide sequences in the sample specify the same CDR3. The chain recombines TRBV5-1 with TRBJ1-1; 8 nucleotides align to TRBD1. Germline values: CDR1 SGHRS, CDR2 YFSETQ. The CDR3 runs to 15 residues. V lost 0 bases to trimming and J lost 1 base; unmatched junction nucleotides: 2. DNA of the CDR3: TGCGCCAGCAGCTTGGATGGACAGGGGAACACTGAAGCTTTCTTT. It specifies CASSLDGQGNTEAFF.

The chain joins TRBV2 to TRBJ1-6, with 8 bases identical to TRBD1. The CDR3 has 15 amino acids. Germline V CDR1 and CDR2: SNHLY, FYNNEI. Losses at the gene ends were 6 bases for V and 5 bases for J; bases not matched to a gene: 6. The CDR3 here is CASRTDRANNSPLHF. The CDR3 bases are TGTGCCAGCAGGACGGACAGGGCTAATAATTCACCCCTCCACTTT.

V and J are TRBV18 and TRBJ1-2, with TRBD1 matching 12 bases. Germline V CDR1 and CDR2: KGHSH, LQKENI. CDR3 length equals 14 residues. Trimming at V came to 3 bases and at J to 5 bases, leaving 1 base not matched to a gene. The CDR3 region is CASSPGQGAYGYTF. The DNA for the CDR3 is TGTGCCAGCTCACCGGGACAGGGGGCGTATGGCTACACCTTC.

CDR3 residues: CASRGTSGGTTDTQYF. The CDR3 region has the DNA TGTGCCAGCAGAGGGACTAGCGGGGGGACCACAGATACGCAGTATTTT. The chain links TRBV4-2 to TRBJ2-3; 15 bases fit TRBD2. The CDR3 totals 16 residues. Losses at the gene ends were 6 bases for V and 2 bases for J; bases not matched to a gene: 3. Germline loops: CDR1 LGHNA, CDR2 YNFKEQ.

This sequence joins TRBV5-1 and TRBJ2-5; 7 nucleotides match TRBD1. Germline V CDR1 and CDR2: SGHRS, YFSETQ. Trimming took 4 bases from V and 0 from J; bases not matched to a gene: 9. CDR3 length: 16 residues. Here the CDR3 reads CASSLGTANYQETQYF. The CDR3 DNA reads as TGCGCCAGCAGCCTCGGGACAGCAAATTACCAAGAGACCCAGTACTTC. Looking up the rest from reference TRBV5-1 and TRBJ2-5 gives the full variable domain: KAGVTQTPRYLIKTRGQQVTLSCSPISGHRSVSWYQQTPGQGLQFLFEYFSETQRNKGNFPGRFSGRQFSNSRSEMNVSTLELGDSALYLCASSLGTANYQETQYFGPGTRLLVL.